These T cell receptor beta chains were read from a single sample in a study of blood T cells in healthy people across ages. In TCRdb, the 5' RACE reads were re-called with MiXCR into one record per CDR3 protein. Among 1.5 million to 2 million distinct CDR3 sequences listed, about two fifths were seen once. The sequencing input was blood. Receptor source: a human donor in good health. The CDR3 runs from the conserved cysteine through the conserved F or W. The order of the fields is V gene, clone size, J gene, D gene, CDR3 protein, CDR3 DNA. The D gene is left open where the match is weak. Where a row states a size, it is once, few, many or the class of an expanded clone; other rows omit it.

v_call: TRBV28
clone_size: NA
j_call: TRBJ2-1
d_call: NA
cdr3_aa: CASCPGPYNEQFF
cdr3_nt: TGTGCCAGCTGCCCTGGGCCATACAATGAGCAGTTCTTC

v_call: TRBV5-1
clone_size: few
j_call: TRBJ1-1
d_call: NA
cdr3_aa: CASSYTGRDTEAFF
cdr3_nt: TGCGCCAGCAGCTACACCGGCCGGGACACTGAAGCTTTCTTT

v_call: TRBV4-3
clone_size: few
j_call: TRBJ1-6
d_call: TRBD1
cdr3_aa: CASSQDPGTGGSPLHF
cdr3_nt: TGCGCCAGCAGCCAAGATCCTGGGACAGGAGGATCACCCCTCCACTTT

v_call: TRBV20-1
clone_size: NA
j_call: TRBJ2-3
d_call: TRBD1
cdr3_aa: CSAKIPGQSDTQYF
cdr3_nt: TGCAGTGCAAAGATCCCGGGACAGAGCGATACGCAGTATTTT

v_call: TRBV10-3
clone_size: few
j_call: TRBJ1-4
d_call: TRBD1
cdr3_aa: CAISDRGSKLFF
cdr3_nt: TGTGCCATCAGCGACAGGGGTTCGAAACTGTTTTTT

v_call: TRBV12-3/TRBV12-4
clone_size: NA
j_call: TRBJ1-1
d_call: NA
cdr3_aa: CASSTQINTEAFF
cdr3_nt: TGTGCCAGCAGTACACAGATTAACACTGAAGCTTTCTTT

v_call: TRBV7-2
clone_size: few
j_call: TRBJ2-1
d_call: NA
cdr3_aa: CASSFSADGYNEQFF
cdr3_nt: TGTGCCAGCAGCTTCTCGGCGGACGGATACAATGAGCAGTTCTTC

v_call: TRBV6-2/TRBV6-3
clone_size: few
j_call: TRBJ2-4
d_call: NA
cdr3_aa: CASSRPGRGFQYF
cdr3_nt: TGTGCCAGCAGCAGACCCGGGCGGGGATTTCAGTACTTC

v_call: TRBV7-9
clone_size: NA
j_call: TRBJ2-7
d_call: NA
cdr3_aa: CASSSVRGPYEQYF
cdr3_nt: TGTGCCAGCAGCTCCGTGAGGGGACCCTACGAGCAGTACTTC

v_call: TRBV20-1
clone_size: few
j_call: TRBJ1-2
d_call: NA
cdr3_aa: CSAREGSWGSNYGYTF
cdr3_nt: TGCAGTGCTAGGGAGGGTTCGTGGGGTTCTAACTATGGCTACACCTTC

v_call: TRBV3-1
clone_size: NA
j_call: TRBJ2-1
d_call: NA
cdr3_aa: CASSQSVPSGEQFF
cdr3_nt: TGTGCCAGCAGCCAATCGGTTCCTTCAGGTGAGCAGTTCTTC

v_call: TRBV4-3
clone_size: few
j_call: TRBJ2-1
d_call: TRBD1
cdr3_aa: CASSQVRDSYNEQFF
cdr3_nt: TGCGCCAGCAGCCAAGTACGGGACAGTTACAATGAGCAGTTCTTC

v_call: TRBV7-2
clone_size: NA
j_call: TRBJ2-5
d_call: TRBD2
cdr3_aa: CASSFPTSGGALQETQYF
cdr3_nt: TGTGCCAGCAGCTTTCCGACTAGCGGGGGGGCCCTGCAAGAGACCCAGTACTTC

v_call: TRBV4-1
clone_size: NA
j_call: TRBJ2-7
d_call: TRBD2
cdr3_aa: CASSQWTSGLSYEQYF
cdr3_nt: TGCGCCAGCAGCCAATGGACTAGCGGCCTCTCCTACGAGCAGTACTTC

v_call: TRBV20-1
clone_size: NA
j_call: TRBJ2-1
d_call: NA
cdr3_aa: CSATSAAYNEQFF
cdr3_nt: TGCAGTGCTACTAGCGCGGCCTACAATGAGCAGTTCTTC

v_call: TRBV12-3/TRBV12-4
clone_size: NA
j_call: TRBJ2-5
d_call: NA
cdr3_aa: CASGKGVEETQCF
cdr3_nt: TGTGCCAGCGGAAAAGGGGTGGAAGAGACCCAGTGCTTC

v_call: TRBV20-1
clone_size: NA
j_call: TRBJ1-1
d_call: NA
cdr3_aa: CSANGGGGLNTEAFF
cdr3_nt: TGCAGTGCTAATGGGGGAGGGGGGTTGAACACTGAAGCTTTCTTT

v_call: TRBV7-2
clone_size: few
j_call: TRBJ2-5
d_call: NA
cdr3_aa: CASSLDTGRAGYF
cdr3_nt: TGTGCCAGCAGCTTAGACACAGGACGGGCCGGGTACTTC

v_call: TRBV7-2
clone_size: few
j_call: TRBJ2-1
d_call: NA
cdr3_aa: CASSREREWVNNEQFF
cdr3_nt: TGTGCCAGCAGCAGAGAGAGGGAATGGGTGAACAATGAGCAGTTCTTC